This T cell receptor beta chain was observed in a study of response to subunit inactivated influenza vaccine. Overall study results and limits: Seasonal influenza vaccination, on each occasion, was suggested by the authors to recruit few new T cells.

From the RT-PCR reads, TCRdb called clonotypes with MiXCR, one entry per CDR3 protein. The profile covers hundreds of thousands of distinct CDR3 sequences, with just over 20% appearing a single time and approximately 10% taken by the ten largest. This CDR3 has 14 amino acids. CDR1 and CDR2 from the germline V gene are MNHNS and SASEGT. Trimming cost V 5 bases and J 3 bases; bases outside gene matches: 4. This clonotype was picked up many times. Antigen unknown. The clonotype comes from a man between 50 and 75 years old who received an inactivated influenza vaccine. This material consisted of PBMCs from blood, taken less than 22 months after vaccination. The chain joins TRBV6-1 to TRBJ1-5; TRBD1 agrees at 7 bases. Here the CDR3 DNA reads TGTGCCAGCAGTATGACAGGGTACAATCAGCCCCAGCATTTT. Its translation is CASSMTGYNQPQHF.